The 23 T cell receptor beta chains below were found in one sample sequenced in a study of post-analysis software for immune sequencing data. The study, taken as a whole, reports: About 5 TRBV segments (TRBV5-6, TRBV5-1 and TRBV20-1 among them) occurred more frequently in patients than in controls.

Their cognate antigens are unknown. Unique molecular identifiers were built into the TCR beta cDNA libraries. TCRdb analysed the PCR reads with MiXCR anew, one entry per CDR3 protein. Of about 560,000 distinct CDR3 sequences listed, 44% were seen once; the top ten hold more than 1.5%. Sequencing used blood. The receptor source for this set is a girl under 18 with multiple sclerosis.

The chain joins TRBV6-5 to TRBJ2-5, with unresolved D. Germline lookup yields CDR1 MNHEY and CDR2 SVGAGI. This CDR3 comprises 14 residues. V dropped 0 bases and J dropped 5 bases, with 10 bases sitting between them. The CDR3 DNA follows: TGTGCCAGCAGTTACTCAACCCTTCCGGAGACCCAGTACTTC. As protein: CASSYSTLPETQYF.

V and J are TRBV5-1 and TRBJ2-7; D is undetermined. The DNA end favors TRBJ2-5, so the J call may be wrong. The germline gives CDR1 SGHRS, CDR2 YFSETQ. CDR3 size: 11 residues. The CDR3 DNA sequence: TGCGCCAGCAGGAAAGAAGGGACCCAGTACTTC. It specifies CASRKEGTQYF.

This clonotype was seen more than once but under ten times. The genes are TRBV7-9 and TRBJ2-4, with D unresolved. This CDR3 is built from 16 residues. The ends were cut back, 5 bases at V and 0 bases at J, with 14 bases in the middle. Per germline, CDR1 SEHNR and CDR2 FQNEAQ (reference sequence). The CDR3 DNA reads as TGTGCCAGCAGCGACCCCAGGCTCCTAGCCAAAAACATTCAGTACTTC. Residues: CASSDPRLLAKNIQYF.

V is TRBV7-9 and J is TRBJ1-6; D gene uncertain. Trimming left V 1 base short and J 7 bases short, with 11 bases between. Germline V lookup: CDR1 SEHNR, CDR2 FQNEAQ (reference sequence). The CDR3 spans 15 residues. CDR3 amino acids: CASSLDSLRNSPLHF. CDR3 DNA sequence: TGTGCCAGCAGCTTAGATAGTCTTCGGAATTCACCCCTCCACTTT.

This clonotype was detected many times. The chain joins TRBV4-1 to TRBJ2-3, with D maybe TRBD2 (5 bases). CDR3 length: 17 residues. Trimming pared 0 bases from V and 2 bases from J, leaving 15 bases between. Per germline, CDR1 MGHRA and CDR2 YSYEKL. Here the CDR3 DNA reads TGCGCCAGCAGCCAAGAGTTCCCAGCGGAATACACAGATACGCAGTATTTT. It translates to CASSQEFPAEYTDTQYF.

The chain couples TRBV5-1 to TRBJ1-2, with D maybe TRBD1 (5 bases). V lost 4 bases to trimming and J lost 4 bases, with 14 bases between them. CDR1 is SGHRS, CDR2 YFSETQ, per germline. The CDR3 is made up of 14 amino acids. CDR3 residues: CASSIGGVTYGYTF. The DNA of the CDR3 is TGCGCCAGCAGCATCGGGGGGGTAACCTATGGCTACACCTTC.

This clonotype was observed a handful of times. V is TRBV20-1 and J is TRBJ1-2; 10 bases match TRBD1. CDR1 is DFQATT and CDR2 is SNEGSKA in the germline V gene (reference sequence). The CDR3 has 15 residues. V lost 0 bases to trimming and J lost 8 bases; unmatched junction nucleotides: 9. The chain's CDR3 is CSARDPGQGEGGYTF. CDR3 DNA sequence: TGCAGTGCTAGAGATCCAGGACAGGGGGAAGGGGGCTACACCTTC.

The sample holds one count of this clonotype. The rearrangement uses TRBV28 and TRBJ2-5; either TRBD1 or TRBD2 may supply D (5 bases each). Judging by the DNA end, TRBJ2-7 fits better; the J call may be wrong. The CDR3 runs to 15 residues. From germline, CDR1 is MDHEN and CDR2 SYDVKM. As DNA, the CDR3 is TGTGCCAGCAGTTCCGCCGGGACGGTCGACTACGAGCAGTACTTC. This gives the protein CASSSAGTVDYEQYF.

This clonotype was counted only a few times. The chain has TRBV7-9 and TRBJ2-7; tentatively, D is TRBD2 (6 bases). Per germline, CDR1 SEHNR and CDR2 FQNEAQ (reference sequence). V dropped 7 bases and J dropped 4 bases, with 11 bases sitting between them. The CDR3 contains 12 residues. As DNA, the CDR3 is TGTGCCAGCACCGGGACTTCTTACGAGCAGTACTTC. The encoded protein is CASTGTSYEQYF. Based on the CDR3 plus reference TRBV7-9 and TRBJ2-7, the full variable domain is DTGVSQNPRHKITKRGQNVTFRCDPISEHNRLYWYRQTLGQGPEFLTYFQNEAQLEKSRLLSDRFSAERPKGSFSTLEIQRTEQGDSAMYLCASTGTSYEQYFGPGTRLTVT.

This chain uses TRBV12-3 or TRBV12-4 with TRBJ1-1, with D possibly matching TRBD1 (6 bases). Trimming took off 6 bases at V and 4 bases at J, with 12 bases between the two ends. The CDR3 is made up of 13 amino acids. CDR3 DNA: TGTGCCAGCAGGCCCACAGGGTTCACTGAAGCTTTCTTT. It codes for CASRPTGFTEAFF.

This chain joins TRBV29-1 and TRBJ1-1, with D possibly matching TRBD1 (6 bases). CDR1 is SQVTM, CDR2 ANQGSEA, per germline. This CDR3 contains 13 residues. The V and J ends lost 4 bases and 11 bases respectively, with 20 bases between them. CDR3 bases: TGCAGCGTTGCCCAGGGGAATACCCGGTGGGCTTTCTTT. It specifies CSVAQGNTRWAFF.

The chain recombines TRBV20-1 with TRBJ1-2; 7 bases match TRBD1. The CDR3 covers 13 residues. From germline, CDR1 is DFQATT and CDR2 SNEGSKA (reference sequence). V was pared by 4 bases and J by 7 bases, with 9 bases of the junction left unmatched. In DNA, the CDR3 is TGCAGTGCTACCCCACAGGGGTCGTTTGGCTACACCTTC. Its protein is CSATPQGSFGYTF.

This clonotype was picked up a small number of times. The chain is built from TRBV4-1 and TRBJ2-7, with 10 positions matching TRBD2. The CDR3 extends over 17 amino acids. With V trimmed by 1 base and J by 3 bases, 9 bases remained unmatched. CDR1 and CDR2 from the germline V gene are MGHRA and YSYEKL. This CDR3 reads CASSQALAGAFRYEQYF. The CDR3 DNA reads TGCGCCAGCAGCCAAGCTCTAGCGGGGGCATTTCGCTACGAGCAGTACTTC.

The chain is built from TRBV9 and TRBJ2-6; tentative D call: TRBD2 (6 bases). CDR3 length equals 17 residues. V lost 3 bases to trimming and J lost 1 base, with 14 bases between them. CDR1 SGDLS and CDR2 YYNGEE come from the germline V gene. In DNA, the CDR3 is TGTGCCAGCAGCGAGTTTCCCGGAGGGTCTGGGGCCAACGTCCTGACTTTC. Residues: CASSEFPGGSGANVLTF.

In its sample, this clonotype was seen a few times. The rearrangement uses TRBV12-3 or TRBV12-4 and TRBJ2-1; 10 bases are shared with TRBD1. The CDR3 is 14 amino acids. V lost 4 bases and J lost 8; bases outside the gene matches: 5. The CDR3 coding sequence is TGTGCCAGCAGTTGGGGACAGGGGCTCGATGAGCAGTTCTTC. It translates to CASSWGQGLDEQFF.

The chain carries TRBV10-3 and TRBJ1-4; D call uncertain. The V and J ends lost 8 bases and 4 bases respectively, with 11 bases between them. The CDR3 covers 13 residues. Per germline, CDR1 ENHRY and CDR2 SYGVKD. CDR3 DNA: TGTGCCATCTCCGGAGGGAATAATGAAAAACTGTTTTTT. This sequence encodes CAISGGNNEKLFF.

This clonotype was counted only a few times. CDR3 DNA sequence: TGCAGCGTTGACCCGTGGACCGAGACCACCTATGGCTACACCTTC. As protein: CSVDPWTETTYGYTF. The chain employs TRBV29-1 and TRBJ1-2, with D unclear. This CDR3 comprises 15 residues. Germline CDR1 and CDR2: SQVTM and ANQGSEA. Trimming removed 3 bases from V and 4 bases from J, with 18 bases in between.

This clonotype turned up a few times. The rearrangement links TRBV2 to TRBJ2-1; D might be TRBD2 (6 bases). The germline gives CDR1 SNHLY, CDR2 FYNNEI. The CDR3 has 13 amino acids. Trimming left V 6 bases short and J 5 bases short, with 11 bases between. The chain's CDR3 is CASRKTSNNEQFF. CDR3 nucleotide sequence: TGTGCCAGCAGGAAGACTAGTAACAATGAGCAGTTCTTC.

The V and J genes are TRBV4-1 and TRBJ1-5, with 8 bases matching TRBD1. The germline CDR1 and CDR2 sequences are MGHRA and YSYEKL. J lost 2 bases, V lost 4 bases, and 10 bases had no gene match. This CDR3 spans 17 amino acids. The CDR3 DNA is TGCGCCAGCAGCCTCAGTCGACAGGGGTGGGGCAATCAGCCCCAGCATTTT. It yields the protein CASSLSRQGWGNQPQHF.

This clonotype was seen ten or more times. The gene calls are TRBV2 and TRBJ1-2; the D gene is possibly TRBD1 (6 bases). V shed 6 bases and J shed 8 bases, with 13 bases lying between them. Germline V gene lookup returns CDR1 SNHLY and CDR2 FYNNEI. The CDR3 loop spans 12 amino acids. This chain's CDR3 is CASSSDSRGYTF. In DNA, the CDR3 is TGTGCCAGCAGCTCGGACAGTCGGGGCTACACCTTC.

The rearrangement uses TRBV2 and TRBJ1-1, with 8 bases aligning to TRBD1. Trimming cost V 5 bases and J 1 base; bases outside gene matches: 3. The CDR3 runs 14 residues. Germline lookup yields CDR1 SNHLY and CDR2 FYNNEI. CDR3 amino acids: CASSRDRRNTEAFF. CDR3 bases: TGTGCCAGCAGTAGGGACAGGAGGAACACTGAAGCTTTCTTT.

The chain combines TRBV5-1 with TRBJ2-5; D is unclear. V was trimmed by 1 base and J by 1 base, leaving 8 bases between them. Germline CDR1 and CDR2: SGHRS and YFSETQ. The CDR3 runs 14 residues. This CDR3 is CASSLFTLQETQYF. CDR3 DNA: TGCGCCAGCAGCTTGTTCACTCTCCAAGAGACCCAGTACTTC.

V usage is TRBV12-3 or TRBV12-4 and J usage is TRBJ2-3, with 7 bases lining up with TRBD1. The J segment lost 2 bases and the V segment lost 5 bases, leaving 10 bases of the junction unmatched. The CDR3 totals 16 residues. The DNA of the CDR3 is TGTGCCAGCAGTGACTCGGGACAGTCGTACACAGATACGCAGTATTTT. As protein: CASSDSGQSYTDTQYF.